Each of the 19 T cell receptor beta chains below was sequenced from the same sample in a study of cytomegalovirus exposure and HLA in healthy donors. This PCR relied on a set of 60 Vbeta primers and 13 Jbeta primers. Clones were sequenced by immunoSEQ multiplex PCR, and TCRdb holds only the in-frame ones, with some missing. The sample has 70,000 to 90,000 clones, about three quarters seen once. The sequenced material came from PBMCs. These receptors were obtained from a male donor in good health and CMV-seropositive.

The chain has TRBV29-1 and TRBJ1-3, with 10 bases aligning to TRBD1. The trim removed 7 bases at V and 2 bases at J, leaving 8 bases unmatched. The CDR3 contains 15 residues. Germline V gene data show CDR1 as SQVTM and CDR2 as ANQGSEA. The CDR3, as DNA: TGCAGCGCGAAAACCGGACAGGGGGCTGGAAACACCATATATTTT. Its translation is CSAKTGQGAGNTIYF.

CDR3 bases: TGTGCCAGCAGTCCACTAGCGGTCTACAATGAGCAGTTCTTC. This codes for CASSPLAVYNEQFF. The chain employs TRBV27 and TRBJ2-1, with 8 bases aligning to TRBD2. Germline CDR1 reads MNHEY; CDR2 reads SMNVEV (reference sequence). Unmatched junction bases numbered 3, after V lost 5 bases and J lost 3 bases. The CDR3 is made up of 14 amino acids.

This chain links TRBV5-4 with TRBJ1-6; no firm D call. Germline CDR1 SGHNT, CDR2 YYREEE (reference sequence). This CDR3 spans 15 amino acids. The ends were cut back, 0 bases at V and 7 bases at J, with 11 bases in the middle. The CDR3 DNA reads TGTGCCAGCAGCTTGGGACGCGGTGGGAATTCACCCCTCCACTTT. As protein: CASSLGRGGNSPLHF.

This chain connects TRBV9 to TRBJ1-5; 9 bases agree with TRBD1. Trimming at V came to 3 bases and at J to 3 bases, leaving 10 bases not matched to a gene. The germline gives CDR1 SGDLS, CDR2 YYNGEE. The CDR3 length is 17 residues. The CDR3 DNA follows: TGTGCCAGCAGCGCCGGGACAGGGAGGGAGTACAATCAGCCCCAGCATTTT. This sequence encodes CASSAGTGREYNQPQHF.

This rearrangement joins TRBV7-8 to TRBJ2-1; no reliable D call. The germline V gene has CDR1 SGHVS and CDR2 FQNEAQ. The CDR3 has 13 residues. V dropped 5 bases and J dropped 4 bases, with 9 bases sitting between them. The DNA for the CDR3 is TGTGCCAGCAGCGCCCCCGAGTACAATGAGCAGTTCTTC. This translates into CASSAPEYNEQFF.

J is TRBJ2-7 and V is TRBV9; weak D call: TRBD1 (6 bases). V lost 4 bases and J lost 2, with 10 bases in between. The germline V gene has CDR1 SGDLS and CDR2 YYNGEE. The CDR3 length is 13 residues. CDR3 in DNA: TGTGCCAGCAGCCCCGCAGGGGCCTACGAGCAGTACTTC. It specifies CASSPAGAYEQYF.

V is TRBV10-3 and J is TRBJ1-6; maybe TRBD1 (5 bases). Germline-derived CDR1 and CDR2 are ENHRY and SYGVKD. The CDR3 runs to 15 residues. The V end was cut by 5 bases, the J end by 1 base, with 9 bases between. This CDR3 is CAISKQASYNSPLHF. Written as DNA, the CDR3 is TGTGCCATCAGTAAACAGGCGTCCTATAATTCACCCCTCCACTTT.

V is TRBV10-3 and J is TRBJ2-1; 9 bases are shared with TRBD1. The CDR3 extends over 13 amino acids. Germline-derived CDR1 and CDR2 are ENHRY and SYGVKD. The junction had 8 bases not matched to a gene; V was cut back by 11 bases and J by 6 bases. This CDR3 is CARRGQGPNEQFF. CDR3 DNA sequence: TGTGCCCGCCGGGGACAGGGACCCAATGAGCAGTTCTTC.

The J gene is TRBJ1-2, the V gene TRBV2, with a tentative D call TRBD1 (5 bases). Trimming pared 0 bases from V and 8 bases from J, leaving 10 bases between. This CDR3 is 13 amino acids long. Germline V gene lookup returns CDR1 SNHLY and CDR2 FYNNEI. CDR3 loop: CASSEAGRIGYTF. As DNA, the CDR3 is TGTGCCAGCAGTGAAGCGGGGCGAATAGGCTACACCTTC. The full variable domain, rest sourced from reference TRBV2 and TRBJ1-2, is EPEVTQTPSHQVTQMGQEVILRCVPISNHLYFYWYRQILGQKVEFLVSFYNNEISEKSEIFDDQFSVERPDGSNFTLKIRSTKLEDSAMYFCASSEAGRIGYTFGSGTRLTVV.

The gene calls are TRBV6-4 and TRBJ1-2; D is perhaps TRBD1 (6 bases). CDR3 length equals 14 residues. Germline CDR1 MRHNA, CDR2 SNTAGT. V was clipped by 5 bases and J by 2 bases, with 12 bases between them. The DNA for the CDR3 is TGTGCCAGCAGTACAGGGAGTGGAAACTATGGCTACACCTTC. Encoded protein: CASSTGSGNYGYTF.

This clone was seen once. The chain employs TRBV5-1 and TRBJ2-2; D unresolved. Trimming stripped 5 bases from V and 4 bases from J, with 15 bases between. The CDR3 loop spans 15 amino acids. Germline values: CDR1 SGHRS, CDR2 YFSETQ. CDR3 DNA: TGCGCCAGCAGATTGAACGGCGGCGGCACCGGGGAGCTGTTTTTT. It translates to CASRLNGGGTGELFF.

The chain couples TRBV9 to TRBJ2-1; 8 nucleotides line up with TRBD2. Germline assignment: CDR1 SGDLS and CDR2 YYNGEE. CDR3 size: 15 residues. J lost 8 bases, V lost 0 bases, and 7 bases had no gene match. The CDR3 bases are TGTGCCAGCAGCGTAGTCGGGAGGGAGGGGGATGAGCAGTTCTTC. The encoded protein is CASSVVGREGDEQFF.

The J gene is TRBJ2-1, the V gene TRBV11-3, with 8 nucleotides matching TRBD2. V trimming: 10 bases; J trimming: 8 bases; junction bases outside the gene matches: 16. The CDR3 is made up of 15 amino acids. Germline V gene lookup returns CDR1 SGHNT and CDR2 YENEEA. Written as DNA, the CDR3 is TGTGCCACCGGGCCGGGGAGCGGGAGTACAGATGAGCAGTTCTTC. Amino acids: CATGPGSGSTDEQFF.

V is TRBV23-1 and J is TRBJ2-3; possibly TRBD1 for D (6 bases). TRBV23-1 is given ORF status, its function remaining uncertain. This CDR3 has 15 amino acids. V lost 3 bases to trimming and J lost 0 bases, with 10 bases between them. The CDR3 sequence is CASSHSQGSTDTQYF. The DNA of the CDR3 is TGCGCCAGCAGTCATTCCCAGGGGAGCACAGATACGCAGTATTTT.

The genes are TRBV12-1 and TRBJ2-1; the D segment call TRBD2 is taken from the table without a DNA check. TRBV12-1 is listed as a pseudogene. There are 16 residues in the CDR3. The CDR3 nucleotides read TGTGCCAGCAGCTGCGGAGGGTGGGAGGGCCGGAATGAGCAGTTCTTC. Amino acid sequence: CASSCGGWEGRNEQFF.

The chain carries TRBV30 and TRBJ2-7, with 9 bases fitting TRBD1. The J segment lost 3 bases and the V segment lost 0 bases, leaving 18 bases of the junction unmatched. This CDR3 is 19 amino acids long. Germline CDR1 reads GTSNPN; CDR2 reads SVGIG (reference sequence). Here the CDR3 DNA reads TGTGCCTGGAGTGTATCAGGGACAGGGAACATCGGGAGAGACTACGAGCAGTACTTC. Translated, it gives CAWSVSGTGNIGRDYEQYF.

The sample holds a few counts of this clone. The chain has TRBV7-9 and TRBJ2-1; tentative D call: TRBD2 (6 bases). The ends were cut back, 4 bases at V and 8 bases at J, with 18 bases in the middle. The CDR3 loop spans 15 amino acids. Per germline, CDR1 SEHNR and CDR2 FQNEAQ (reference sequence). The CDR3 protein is CASSSHSLGGDEQFF. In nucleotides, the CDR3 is TGTGCCAGCAGCTCTCATTCCTTGGGCGGGGATGAGCAGTTCTTC.

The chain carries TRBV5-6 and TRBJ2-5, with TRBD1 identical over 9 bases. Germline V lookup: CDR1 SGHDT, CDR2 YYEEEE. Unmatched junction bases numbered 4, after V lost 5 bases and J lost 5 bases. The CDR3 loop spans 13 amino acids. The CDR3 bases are TGTGCCAGCAGTACTGGACAGGGGGAGACCCAGTACTTC. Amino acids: CASSTGQGETQYF.

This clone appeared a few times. CDR3 nucleotides: TGTGCCAGCAGCTTAGCCAGGGGAAGCTCCTACAATGAGCAGTTCTTC. Translated, it gives CASSLARGSSYNEQFF. The chain uses TRBV11-2 and TRBJ2-1; D is perhaps TRBD1 (6 bases). The CDR3 contains 16 residues. The germline V and J ends were trimmed by 1 base and 0 bases, with 10 bases remaining between them. The germline V gene has CDR1 SGHAT and CDR2 FQNNGV.